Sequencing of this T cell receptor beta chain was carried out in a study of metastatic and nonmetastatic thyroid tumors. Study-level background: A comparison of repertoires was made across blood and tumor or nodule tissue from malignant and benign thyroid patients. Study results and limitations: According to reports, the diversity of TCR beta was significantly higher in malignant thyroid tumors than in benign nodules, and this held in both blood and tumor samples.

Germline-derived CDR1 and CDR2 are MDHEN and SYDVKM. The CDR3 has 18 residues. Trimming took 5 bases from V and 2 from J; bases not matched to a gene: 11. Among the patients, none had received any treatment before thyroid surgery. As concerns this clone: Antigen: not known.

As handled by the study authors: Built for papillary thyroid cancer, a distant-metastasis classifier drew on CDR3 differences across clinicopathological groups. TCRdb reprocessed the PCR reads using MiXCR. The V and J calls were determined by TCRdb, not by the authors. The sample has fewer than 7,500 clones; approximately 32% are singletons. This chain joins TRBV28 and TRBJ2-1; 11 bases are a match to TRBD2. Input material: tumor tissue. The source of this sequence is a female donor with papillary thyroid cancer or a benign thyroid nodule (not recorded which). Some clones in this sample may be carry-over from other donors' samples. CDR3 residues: CASSPKTSGNPTYNEQFF. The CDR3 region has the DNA TGTGCCAGCAGTCCCAAGACTAGCGGGAACCCTACCTACAATGAGCAGTTCTTC.